This is a list of T cell receptor beta chains from one sample in a study of molecular identifiers for immune sequencing clone quantification. TCRdb passed the PCR reads through MiXCR, listing each CDR3 protein once. Among more than 250,000 distinct CDR3 sequences listed, around 21% were seen once. The sample comprised naive CD8+ T cells from blood, with Jurkat cell RNA spiked in. The receptors were sampled from a human donor in good health. Some libraries in this study had Jurkat cell RNA spiked in. The CDR3 runs from the conserved cysteine through the conserved F or W. Each record gives: J gene, clone size, CDR3 length, D gene, V gene, CDR3 DNA, CDR3 protein. The D gene is left open where the match is weak. The listing skips clone size in some rows; elsewhere it reads once, few, many or a size class.

TRBJ2-2 many 16 TRBD2 TRBV27 TGTGCCAGCAGTTTATTAGCGGGAGATGGGACCGGGGAGCTGTTTTTT CASSLLAGDGTGELFF
TRBJ2-7 many 16 - TRBV28 TGTGCCAGCAGTTTTGGGGTTTTTAGCCGAGGCTACGAGCAGTACTTC CASSFGVFSRGYEQYF
TRBJ1-5 - 15 TRBD1 TRBV5-6 TGTGCCAGCAGCTTGGGACAGGGCAGCAATCAGCCCCATCATTTT CASSLGQGSNQPHHF
TRBJ2-1 - 16 - TRBV20-1 TGCAGTGCTAGAGATCCGGGGTACCGCCAGACGTACGAGCAGTTCTTC CSARDPGYRQTYEQFF
TRBJ2-3 few 15 - TRBV27 TGTGCCAGCAGTGCTTCGACAGGAAGCACAGATACGCAGTATTTT CASSASTGSTDTQYF
TRBJ2-7 - 14 TRBD2 TRBV27 TGTGCCAGCCAAACCGGGACTAGGGGCCACGAGCAGTACTTC CASQTGTRGHEQYF
TRBJ1-3 - 15 - TRBV27 TGTGCCAGCAGCCTCACTGGCACCCCTGGAAACACCATATATTTT CASSLTGTPGNTIYF
TRBJ2-7 many 15 TRBD1 TRBV29-1 TGCAGCGTTGTCCCTGGGTCGACAGGGAGCTACGAGCAGTACTTC CSVVPGSTGSYEQYF
TRBJ1-2 many 16 - TRBV13 TGTGCCAGCAGCCCAAGAAGGCTGGGACTTGCCTATGGCTACACCTTC CASSPRRLGLAYGYTF
TRBJ1-1 many 14 - TRBV2 TGTGCCAGCAGTGAACAGTGGGTGAACACTGAAGCTTTCTTT CASSEQWVNTEAFF
TRBJ2-7 few 14 - TRBV24-1 TGTGCCACCGCCGACTCCAGCAGGGGATACGAGCAGTACTTC CATADSSRGYEQYF
TRBJ2-2 many 13 - TRBV29-1 TGCAGCGTTGTTGACAGGCGGACCGGGGAGCTGTTTTTT CSVVDRRTGELFF
TRBJ2-7 many 14 - TRBV9 TGTGCCAGCAGCGTAGCTGGGGGAGGATACGAGCAGTACTTC CASSVAGGGYEQYF
TRBJ2-6 - 18 - TRBV20-1 TGCAGTGCACGCGGGGGGGACAGGGAGAGCTCTGGGGCCAACGTCCTGACTTTC CSARGGDRESSGANVLTF
TRBJ1-2 few 13 - TRBV6-5 TGTGCCAGCAGTTATGGGGGGTTCAGTGGCTACACCTTC CASSYGGFSGYTF
TRBJ2-5 few 15 - TRBV6-5 TGTGCCAGCACCCCGGTGGCCGGGTGGCGGGAGACCCAGTACTTC CASTPVAGWRETQYF
TRBJ2-3 few 14 - TRBV28 TGTGCCAGCCGCCGGTTTGGGAGCACAGATACGCAGTATTTT CASRRFGSTDTQYF
TRBJ2-7 many 13 - TRBV6-5 TGTGCCAGCAGTTCTCGGACTGAACCCGAGCAGTACTTC CASSSRTEPEQYF
TRBJ2-3 - 13 - TRBV7-2 TGTGCCAGCAGCTTGTGCTTCACAGATACGCAGTATTTT CASSLCFTDTQYF
TRBJ1-1 many 14 TRBD1 TRBV5-4 TGTGCCAGCAGCCCCCAGGACAGGGCCACTGAAGCTTTCTTT CASSPQDRATEAFF
TRBJ1-2 many 15 - TRBV3-1 TGTGCCAGCAGCCAAGGTTACTACAAGGTCTATGGCTACACCTTC CASSQGYYKVYGYTF
TRBJ2-1 - 15 TRBD2 TRBV4-3 TGCGCCAGCAGCCAAGGTCAACTAGCGGGATATGAGCAGTTCTTC CASSQGQLAGYEQFF
TRBJ2-3 many 15 - TRBV2 TGTGCCAGCAGTGATGTAACAGGATTCACAGATACGCAGTATTTT CASSDVTGFTDTQYF
TRBJ2-7 many 14 - TRBV2 TGTGCCAGCAGTGCCCAGGGCCCGTCCTACGAGCAGTACTTC CASSAQGPSYEQYF
TRBJ2-3 many 14 - TRBV5-1 TGCGCCAGCAGAGGAGCCCCTAGCACAGATACGCAGTATTTT CASRGAPSTDTQYF
TRBJ1-2 many 16 - TRBV5-6 TGTGCCAGCAGCTTGGCTATCTTGACAGCTAACTATGGCTACACCTTC CASSLAILTANYGYTF
TRBJ1-1 many 15 - TRBV19 TGTGCCAGTAGGGCGGGGGCGTGGGTGAACACTGAAGCTTTCTTT CASRAGAWVNTEAFF
TRBJ1-1 few 17 TRBD1 TRBV3-1 TGTGCCAGCAGCCTCCCCCCCACACAGGGGATGAACACTGAAGCTTTCTTT CASSLPPTQGMNTEAFF
TRBJ1-1 few 16 - TRBV4-3 TGCGCCAGCAGCCAAGATTCGAGGGTCCTGAACACTGAAGCTTTCTTT CASSQDSRVLNTEAFF
TRBJ1-4 many 15 TRBD1 TRBV5-1 TGCGCCAGCAGCCAATGGACAGGAAGTAATGAAAAACTGTTTTTT CASSQWTGSNEKLFF
TRBJ2-5 many 14 - TRBV29-1 TGCAGCGTTGAGAAGCAGGGGCGTCAAGAGACCCAGTACTTC CSVEKQGRQETQYF
TRBJ2-7 - 14 - TRBV5-6 TGTGCCAGCAGCACCCAAATGCGGGGTTACGAGCAGTACTTC CASSTQMRGYEQYF
TRBJ2-1 many 14 - TRBV4-1 TGCGCCAGCAGCCACCTTGGGGTCTACAATGAGCAGTTCTTC CASSHLGVYNEQFF
TRBJ1-5 many 17 TRBD1 TRBV13 TGTGCCAGCAGCCCCGCTTGGGACAGGCTAGGTAATCAGCCCCAGCATTTT CASSPAWDRLGNQPQHF
TRBJ2-7 few 12 - TRBV11-2 TGTGCCAGCAGCTTAGGCACGCTCGAGCAGTACTTC CASSLGTLEQYF
TRBJ2-7 many 13 - TRBV18 TGTGCCAGCTCACCAAGTTACTCCAACGAGCAGTACTTC CASSPSYSNEQYF
TRBJ1-2 - 15 - TRBV7-3 TGTGCCAGCAGCTTAACTCGGGGAGATGGCTATGGCTACACCTTC CASSLTRGDGYGYTF
TRBJ1-5 few 15 - TRBV4-1 TGCGCCAGCAGCCAAGAAGGCCTGGGTATCCAGCCCCAGCATTTT CASSQEGLGIQPQHF
TRBJ2-7 few 15 - TRBV4-3 TGCGCCAGCAGCCAAGATCCCTGGAGCTCCTACGAGCAGTACTTC CASSQDPWSSYEQYF
TRBJ2-3 few 17 - TRBV4-1 TGCGCCAGCAGACTTCATATTGGGACGGACGGCACAGATACGCAGTATTTT CASRLHIGTDGTDTQYF